Shown below are 28 T cell receptor beta chains from a single sample sequenced in a study of human T cells and chemical hapten exposure. The time point is: patch test 1, 2 weeks after DPC sensitization. Treatment indicated: therapeutic diphenylcyclopropenone sensitization with weekly scalp DPC. TCRdb itself ran the RACE reads through MiXCR, one entry per CDR3 protein. In the table there are 150,000 to 200,000 distinct CDR3 sequences, about 14% of which are singletons. The sequenced sample was whole blood, obtained in connection with sensitization to the hapten diphenylcyclopropenone (DPC). Source of these receptors: a woman aged 30 to 39 with alopecia areata. Some clones in this sample may be carry-over from other donors' samples.

This clonotype was seen many times. The chain is built from TRBV7-6 and TRBJ2-7; D might be TRBD1 (6 bases). V was pared by 2 bases and J by 1 base, with 9 bases between. This CDR3 region has 14 residues. Looked up from germline, CDR1 is SGHVS and CDR2 is FNYEAQ. The chain's CDR3 is CASSLTDRSYEQYF. In DNA form, the CDR3 reads TGTGCCAGCAGCTTAACGGACAGATCCTACGAGCAGTACTTC.

This clonotype turned up a few times. The chain uses TRBV11-2 and TRBJ1-2; D ambiguous. This CDR3 spans 14 amino acids. V lost 0 bases, J lost 4 bases, and 9 bases lay in between. Germline V gene lookup returns CDR1 SGHAT and CDR2 FQNNGV. The CDR3 DNA is TGTGCCAGCAGCTTAGAGAGTACGGCCTATGGCTACACCTTC. It translates to CASSLESTAYGYTF.

This clonotype turned up a few times. The chain is built from TRBV4-2 and TRBJ1-3; unclear D gene. CDR1 LGHNA and CDR2 YNFKEQ come from the germline V gene. Trimming left V 4 bases short and J 0 bases short, with 19 bases between. The CDR3 runs to 18 residues. DNA for the CDR3: TGTGCCAGCAGCCCCGATGGGGTACAGCCCTTCTCTGGAAACACCATATATTTT. Translated, it gives CASSPDGVQPFSGNTIYF.

This clonotype was seen repeatedly, ten times or more. The gene calls are TRBV13 and TRBJ1-2, with D possibly being TRBD1 (5 bases). CDR1 is PRHDT, CDR2 FYEKMQ, per germline (reference sequence). The V and J ends lost 5 bases and 8 bases respectively, with 12 bases between them. The CDR3 has 12 residues. The CDR3 loop is CASSGNRPGYTF. DNA of the CDR3: TGTGCCAGCAGCGGCAACAGGCCCGGCTACACCTTC. Combining the CDR3 with reference TRBV13 and TRBJ1-2 gives the whole variable domain AAGVIQSPRHLIKEKRETATLKCYPIPRHDTVYWYQQGPGQDPQFLISFYEKMQSDKGSIPDRFSAQQFSDYHSELNMSSLELGDSALYFCASSGNRPGYTFGSGTRLTVV.

The chain combines TRBV5-5 with TRBJ2-3; no clear D. The germline V gene encodes CDR1 SGHKS and CDR2 YYEKEE (reference sequence). The CDR3 is made up of 12 amino acids. Trimming shortened V by 0 bases and J by 5 bases, and 4 bases separated the two germline ends. The CDR3 is CASSLAQDTQYF. The CDR3 DNA follows: TGTGCCAGCAGCTTGGCCCAAGATACGCAGTATTTT.

CDR3 bases: TGTGCCAGCAGCTTAACTCTCGCACAACCTAACTATGGCTACACCTTC. It codes for CASSLTLAQPNYGYTF. J is TRBJ1-2 and V is TRBV7-2, with unresolved D. Trimming took off 2 bases at V and 0 bases at J, with 13 bases between the two ends. CDR1 SGHTA and CDR2 FQGNSA come from the germline V gene. The CDR3 length is 16 residues. The variable domain in full, completed from reference TRBV7-2 and TRBJ1-2, reads GAGVSQSPSNKVTEKGKDVELRCDPISGHTALYWYRQSLGQGLEFLIYFQGNSAPDKSGLPSDRFSAERTGGSVSTLTIQRTQQEDSAVYLCASSLTLAQPNYGYTFGSGTRLTVV.

In this sample, this clonotype turned up a few times. The rearrangement joins TRBV29-1 to TRBJ1-2; perhaps TRBD1 as D (5 bases). The germline V gene encodes CDR1 SQVTM and CDR2 ANQGSEA. V gave up 3 bases and J gave up 4 bases, with 9 bases separating them. This CDR3 has 12 amino acids. In DNA, the CDR3 is TGCAGCGTTGACCGGGGGGTCTATGGCTACACCTTC. It codes for CSVDRGVYGYTF.

This clonotype has more than one count but fewer than ten. The gene calls are TRBV12-5 and TRBJ1-5; 8 nucleotides agree with TRBD1. The germline gives CDR1 LGHNT, CDR2 FRNRAP. This CDR3 is built from 15 residues. The ends lost 1 base at V and 4 bases at J; junction bases unmatched: 3. CDR3 in amino acids: CASGLDGDRNQPQHF. The CDR3 DNA reads as TGTGCTAGTGGTTTGGACGGGGACAGGAATCAGCCCCAGCATTTT.

This clonotype was counted between two and nine times. This sequence joins TRBV29-1 and TRBJ1-4; 9 bases align to TRBD1. Losses at the gene ends were 6 bases for V and 11 bases for J; bases not matched to a gene: 10. CDR1 is SQVTM and CDR2 is ANQGSEA in the germline V gene. CDR3 size: 13 residues. The CDR3 spells CSVAGQGLGKLFF. The CDR3 bases are TGCAGCGTCGCGGGACAGGGTTTGGGGAAACTGTTTTTT.

This clonotype was observed at least ten times. The V and J genes are TRBV7-9 and TRBJ2-5; TRBD2 matches 8 bases. The CDR3 spans 15 residues. Germline CDR1 and CDR2: SEHNR and FQNEAQ (reference sequence). V dropped 5 bases and J dropped 5; count of bases not matched to a gene: 10. The CDR3 DNA is TGTGCCAGCAGCCAAATCGGACTAGCCGGGGAGACCCAGTACTTC. Translated, it gives CASSQIGLAGETQYF.

The sample holds a few counts of this clonotype. V and J are TRBV7-9 and TRBJ2-7; D could derive from TRBD1 or TRBD2 (5 bases each). CDR3 length: 13 residues. V gave up 6 bases and J gave up 1 base, with 10 bases separating them. CDR1 SEHNR and CDR2 FQNEAQ come from the germline V gene (reference sequence). The CDR3 protein is CASRMGRSYEQYF. The CDR3 DNA reads TGTGCCAGCAGAATGGGACGGTCCTACGAGCAGTACTTC.

This clonotype turned up a few times. The chain joins TRBV19 to TRBJ2-6; no clear D gene. V was shortened by 5 bases and J by 2 bases, with 10 bases between the two germline ends. The CDR3 extends over 15 amino acids. The germline CDR1 and CDR2 sequences are LNHDA and SQIVND (reference sequence). CDR3 DNA: TGTGCCAGTAGTGCCTCGTCGGCTGGGGCCAACGTCCTGACTTTC. It specifies CASSASSAGANVLTF.

This clonotype occurred many times. The rearrangement links TRBV18 to TRBJ2-7; 10 bases are a match to TRBD1. The germline V gene encodes CDR1 KGHSH and CDR2 LQKENI. This CDR3 spans 15 amino acids. Trimming took 1 base from V and 2 from J; bases not matched to a gene: 2. DNA of the CDR3: TGTGCCAGCTCACCACTCGGGACAGGGGCCTACGAGCAGTACTTC. Translation gives CASSPLGTGAYEQYF.

The sample holds many counts of this clonotype. The chain employs TRBV28 and TRBJ1-1; TRBD1 agrees at 9 bases. CDR1 MDHEN and CDR2 SYDVKM come from the germline V gene. The J segment lost 1 base and the V segment lost 5 bases, leaving 5 bases of the junction unmatched. The CDR3 spans 15 residues. For the CDR3, the DNA is TGTGCCAGCAGTGCACCGGGACAGGGGAACACTGAAGCTTTCTTT. Translation gives CASSAPGQGNTEAFF.

This chain links TRBV28 with TRBJ2-7, with D perhaps matching TRBD1 (5 bases). Trimming stripped 6 bases from V and 5 bases from J, with 17 bases between. Germline assignment: CDR1 MDHEN and CDR2 SYDVKM. This CDR3 contains 14 residues. The CDR3 protein is CASSGRPQGNEQYF. CDR3 sequence (DNA): TGTGCCAGCAGCGGGCGACCTCAGGGAAACGAGCAGTACTTC.

V is TRBV29-1 and J is TRBJ2-5; D gene ambiguous. Trimming left V 2 bases short and J 5 bases short, with 9 bases between. Germline V gene lookup returns CDR1 SQVTM and CDR2 ANQGSEA. This CDR3 spans 12 amino acids. The CDR3 loop is CSVELGPETQYF. CDR3 bases: TGCAGCGTTGAATTAGGGCCGGAGACCCAGTACTTC.

This clonotype showed up just a few times. CDR3 loop: CASSLVAGGRTEAFF. DNA for the CDR3: TGTGCCAGCAGCTTAGTGGCAGGGGGTCGGACTGAAGCTTTCTTT. The genes are TRBV7-8 and TRBJ1-1, with TRBD1 matching 7 bases. Germline V gene data show CDR1 as SGHVS and CDR2 as FQNEAQ. This CDR3 is built from 15 residues. J lost 5 bases, V lost 1 base, and 7 bases had no gene match.

The sample holds many counts of this clonotype. The chain employs TRBV27 and TRBJ2-7; 8 bases align to TRBD1. V lost 5 bases and J lost 6; bases outside the gene matches: 12. The CDR3 is made up of 15 amino acids. CDR1 is MNHEY and CDR2 is SMNVEV in the germline V gene (reference sequence). DNA for the CDR3: TGTGCCAGCAGTCCCCGACAGGGGTTACTCGGCGAGCAGTACTTC. It translates to CASSPRQGLLGEQYF.

The sample holds a few counts of this clonotype. The J gene is TRBJ2-3, the V gene TRBV7-6; TRBD2 is a possible D gene (6 bases). Trimming took 5 bases from V and 2 from J, leaving 14 bases between them. This CDR3 region has 15 residues. In germline, CDR1 is SGHVS, CDR2 FNYEAQ. CDR3 loop: CASSTTGTDTDTQYF. The CDR3 DNA reads TGTGCCAGCAGCACCACCGGGACTGACACAGATACGCAGTATTTT.

The chain carries TRBV14 and TRBJ2-4; D gene uncertain. Germline V gives CDR1 SGHDN, CDR2 FVKESK. Trimming removed 0 bases at V and 12 bases at J, with 9 bases between. The CDR3 contains 12 residues. CDR3 nucleotides: TGTGCCAGCAGCCAAGACTTTGGAGATCAGTACTTC. Translated, it gives CASSQDFGDQYF.

The chain joins TRBV9 to TRBJ2-3, with 11 bases matching TRBD2. Germline V gives CDR1 SGDLS, CDR2 YYNGEE. Germline trimming cut 4 bases from V and 5 bases from J; bases unmatched to any gene: 6. The length of the CDR3 is 15 residues. CDR3 nucleotides: TGTGCCAGCAGCCAGCTAGCGGGGGGCCAAGATACGCAGTATTTT. Translation gives CASSQLAGGQDTQYF.

This clonotype came up many times. The chain combines TRBV7-2 with TRBJ2-7; D is unresolved. Trimming took off 1 base at V and 2 bases at J, with 15 bases between the two ends. The CDR3 sequence is 16 residues long. Germline V CDR1 and CDR2: SGHTA, FQGNSA. CDR3 protein: CASSLGAVGIPYEQYF. CDR3 DNA: TGTGCCAGCAGCTTAGGGGCCGTGGGGATCCCCTACGAGCAGTACTTC.

V is TRBV9 and J is TRBJ2-1; D is perhaps TRBD2 (6 bases). Germline-derived CDR1 and CDR2 are SGDLS and YYNGEE. Deletions cut 6 bases from V and 5 bases from J, with 15 bases between. The CDR3 contains 14 residues. The CDR3 DNA sequence: TGTGCCAGCAATTGGGGGACTCGCAACAATGAGCAGTTCTTC. Translated, it gives CASNWGTRNNEQFF.

The chain uses TRBV4-2 and TRBJ2-7; 10 bases fit TRBD1. Germline values: CDR1 LGHNA, CDR2 YNFKEQ. The CDR3 totals 16 residues. Trimming cost V 2 bases and J 7 bases; bases outside gene matches: 11. The chain's CDR3 is CASSQTGTGVSEEQYF. In DNA, the CDR3 is TGTGCCAGCAGCCAAACCGGGACAGGGGTTTCGGAAGAGCAGTACTTC.

Only a few counts were recorded for this clonotype. The rearrangement joins TRBV29-1 to TRBJ2-7; possible D gene TRBD2, 5 bases. This CDR3 has 13 amino acids. V lost 6 bases and J 0 bases, leaving 12 bases between the germline ends. Germline CDR1 and CDR2: SQVTM and ANQGSEA. CDR3 protein: CSVLGVSSYEQYF. The CDR3 bases are TGCAGCGTCCTCGGGGTTAGCTCCTACGAGCAGTACTTC.

This clonotype was seen more than once but under ten times. V is TRBV6-6 and J is TRBJ2-1, with D tentatively TRBD2 (5 bases). CDR3 size: 13 residues. Trimming shortened V by 8 bases and J by 8 bases, and 16 bases separated the two germline ends. Germline lookup yields CDR1 MNHNY and CDR2 SVGAGI (reference sequence). Here the CDR3 reads CASSGAVVYEQFF. For the CDR3, the DNA is TGTGCCAGCTCCGGAGCGGTGGTCTATGAGCAGTTCTTC.

This clonotype was found a few times. The chain has TRBV18 and TRBJ2-1; D not resolved. V lost 7 bases and J lost 0, with 16 bases in between. This CDR3 is 16 amino acids long. CDR1 is KGHSH and CDR2 is LQKENI in the germline V gene. CDR3 DNA: TGTGCCAGCTGCACATCCGGCCCTCCCTCCTACAATGAGCAGTTCTTC. Protein: CASCTSGPPSYNEQFF. Looking up the rest from reference TRBV18 and TRBJ2-1 gives the full variable domain: NAGVMQNPRHLVRRRGQEARLRCSPMKGHSHVYWYRQLPEEGLKFMVYLQKENIIDESGMPKERFSAEFPKEGPSILRIQQVVRGDSAAYFCASCTSGPPSYNEQFFGPGTRLTVL.

This clonotype was counted at least ten times. The gene calls are TRBV18 and TRBJ1-6, with D perhaps TRBD1 (5 bases). The CDR3 sequence is 14 residues long. Germline V gives CDR1 KGHSH, CDR2 LQKENI. Trimming shortened V by 5 bases and J by 7 bases, and 12 bases separated the two germline ends. The CDR3 DNA reads as TGTGCCAGCTCAGGACCGGGGGGAAATTCACCCCTCCACTTT. Its protein is CASSGPGGNSPLHF.